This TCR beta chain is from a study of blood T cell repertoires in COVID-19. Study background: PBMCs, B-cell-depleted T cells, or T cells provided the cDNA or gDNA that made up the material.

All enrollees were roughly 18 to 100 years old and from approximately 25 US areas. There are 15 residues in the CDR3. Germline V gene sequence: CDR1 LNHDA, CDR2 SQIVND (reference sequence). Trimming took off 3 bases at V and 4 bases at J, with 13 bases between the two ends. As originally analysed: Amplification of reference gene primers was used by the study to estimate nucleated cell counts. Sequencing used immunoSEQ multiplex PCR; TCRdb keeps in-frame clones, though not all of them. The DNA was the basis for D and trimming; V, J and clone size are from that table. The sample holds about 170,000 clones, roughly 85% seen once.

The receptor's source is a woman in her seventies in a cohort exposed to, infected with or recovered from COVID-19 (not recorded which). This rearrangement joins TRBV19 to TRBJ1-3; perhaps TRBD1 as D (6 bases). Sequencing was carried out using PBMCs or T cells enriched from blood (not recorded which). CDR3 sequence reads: CASSINRVDGNTIYF. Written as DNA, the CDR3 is TGTGCCAGTAGTATTAACAGGGTCGACGGAAACACCATATATTTT.